Listed here are 28 T cell receptor beta chains from one sample, sequenced in a study of beta chain features in type 1 diabetes. The whole isolated RNA underwent reverse transcription, so sequencing captured expressed TCRB transcripts. The method was immunoSEQ multiplex PCR; TCRdb's version includes in-frame clones alone and lacks a portion of them. This sample yields 250,000 or so clones, of which approximately 14% are seen a single time; roughly 0.019% belongs to the top ten. These receptors are not linked to any known antigen. Points from the study as a whole: People with Type 1 diabetes carried modestly yet significantly shorter TCRB CDR3s in all four CD4+ subsets.

Material: naive CD4+ T cells from blood. The source of these receptors is a man aged 25-45 years with type 1 diabetes.

This clone was observed a few times. The V and J genes are TRBV11-3 and TRBJ2-5; D perhaps matches TRBD1 (5 bases). V shed 4 bases and J shed 2 bases, with 8 bases lying between them. Germline loops: CDR1 SGHNT, CDR2 YENEEA. The CDR3 extends over 13 amino acids. CDR3 residues: CASSSTVQETQYF. Here the CDR3 DNA reads TGTGCCAGCAGCTCGACAGTGCAAGAGACCCAGTACTTC.

The chain recombines TRBV5-1 with TRBJ2-7; perhaps TRBD1 as D (5 bases). CDR3 length: 14 amino acids. V lost 5 bases and J 0 bases, leaving 12 bases between the germline ends. CDR1 and CDR2 (germline): SGHRS, YFSETQ. The CDR3 nucleotides read TGCGCCAGCAGACCCAGGGAAAGCTCCTACGAGCAGTACTTC. Its translation: CASRPRESSYEQYF.

DNA of the CDR3: TGTGCCAGCAGGACAGGGTCGCTTAGTTACGAGCAGTACTTC. This translates into CASRTGSLSYEQYF. J is TRBJ2-7 and V is TRBV2, with TRBD1 matching over 7 bases. CDR3 length: 14 amino acids. V dropped 6 bases and J dropped 4; count of bases not matched to a gene: 9. CDR1 and CDR2 from the germline V gene are SNHLY and FYNNEI. Supplemented by reference TRBV2 and TRBJ2-7, the full variable domain reads EPEVTQTPSHQVTQMGQEVILRCVPISNHLYFYWYRQILGQKVEFLVSFYNNEISEKSEIFDDQFSVERPDGSNFTLKIRSTKLEDSAMYFCASRTGSLSYEQYFGPGTRLTVT.

The rearrangement joins TRBV9 to TRBJ2-4; 8 nucleotides align to TRBD2. The V and J ends lost 0 bases and 8 bases, in that order; junction bases with no gene match: 4. Germline V gives CDR1 SGDLS, CDR2 YYNGEE. This CDR3 spans 14 amino acids. DNA of the CDR3: TGTGCCAGCAGCGTAGCCAGTAGCGGGGACATTCAGTACTTC. It codes for CASSVASSGDIQYF.

The rearrangement links TRBV29-1 to TRBJ2-1; D is unresolved. The CDR3 is made up of 11 amino acids. The V end lost 4 bases, the J end lost 6 bases, and 7 bases lay between the germline ends. Per germline, CDR1 SQVTM and CDR2 ANQGSEA. CDR3 loop: CSVVFVNEQFF. In DNA form, the CDR3 reads TGCAGCGTTGTCTTCGTCAATGAGCAGTTCTTC.

This chain connects TRBV30 to TRBJ2-5; 9 nucleotides line up with TRBD2. CDR3 length equals 15 residues. Germline CDR1 reads GTSNPN; CDR2 reads SVGIG (reference sequence). V lost 0 bases, J lost 4 bases, and 6 bases stayed unmatched. CDR3 DNA: TGTGCCTGGAGTGTAGCGGGGGGTGGGGGAGAGACCCAGTACTTC. Encoded protein: CAWSVAGGGGETQYF. Combining the CDR3 with reference TRBV30 and TRBJ2-5 gives the whole variable domain SQTIHQWPATLVQPVGSPLSLECTVEGTSNPNLYWYRQAAGRGLQLLFYSVGIGQISSEVPQNLSASRPQDRQFILSSKKLLLSDSGFYLCAWSVAGGGGETQYFGPGTRLLVL.

V usage is TRBV6-5 and J usage is TRBJ2-7, with D possibly being TRBD2 (5 bases). Germline CDR1 and CDR2: MNHEY and SVGAGI. The CDR3 sequence is 12 residues long. Trimming shortened V by 5 bases and J by 12 bases, and 17 bases separated the two germline ends. CDR3 nucleotide sequence: TGTGCCAGCAGTACACCTACTAGAGTGCGGTACTTC. The encoded protein is CASSTPTRVRYF.

This clone has just a few counts. At one end, the junction sequence differs from germline, possibly due to a read error. The chain has TRBV15 and TRBJ2-3, with 7 bases matching TRBD1. This CDR3 spans 18 amino acids. Germline values: CDR1 LNHNV, CDR2 YYDKDF (reference sequence). The DNA of the CDR3 is TGTGCCACCAGCAGATTTCGAACCGGGACAGCGGAGACAGCTACGCAGTATTTT. It codes for CATSRFRTGTAETATQYF.

The genes are TRBV2 and TRBJ2-3; 7 bases agree with TRBD1. CDR1 SNHLY and CDR2 FYNNEI come from the germline V gene. V shed 2 bases and J 1 base; nucleotides not matched to a gene: 3. The CDR3 is 15 amino acids. The CDR3 here is CASSELQGGTDTQYF. DNA of the CDR3: TGTGCCAGCAGTGAATTGCAGGGGGGCACAGATACGCAGTATTTT.

The CDR3 nucleotides read TGTGCCAGCAGAGGGGCCGGGACAGGGGTTGGCTACACCTTC. This encodes CASRGAGTGVGYTF. This chain connects TRBV27 to TRBJ1-2; 10 bases line up with TRBD1. V lost 6 bases, J lost 7 bases, and 8 bases stayed unmatched. The V gene's germline CDR1 is MNHEY and CDR2 SMNVEV (reference sequence). This CDR3 is built from 14 residues.

This clone was detected a few times. The chain employs TRBV28 and TRBJ2-5; D is perhaps TRBD1 (5 bases). The length of the CDR3 is 13 residues. Germline CDR1 reads MDHEN; CDR2 reads SYDVKM. The V end was cut by 7 bases, the J end by 2 bases, with 11 bases between. The CDR3 loop is CASKSDTQETQYF. CDR3 coding DNA: TGTGCCAGCAAATCGGACACGCAAGAGACCCAGTACTTC.

The rearrangement uses TRBV9 and TRBJ1-3; D gene ambiguous. This CDR3 comprises 15 residues. V dropped 3 bases and J dropped 0 bases, with 10 bases sitting between them. Germline V lookup: CDR1 SGDLS, CDR2 YYNGEE. Written as DNA, the CDR3 is TGTGCCAGCAGCGCGTCCTCCGGCTCTGGAAACACCATATATTTT. Its protein is CASSASSGSGNTIYF.

This clone showed up just a few times. The CDR3 here is CASSPFGGPSYEQYF. The CDR3 nucleotides read TGTGCCAGCTCACCATTCGGGGGACCGAGCTACGAGCAGTACTTC. J is TRBJ2-7 and V is TRBV18; maybe TRBD2 (6 bases). The length of the CDR3 is 15 residues. CDR1 is KGHSH, CDR2 LQKENI, per germline. The V and J ends lost 2 bases and 3 bases respectively, with 14 bases between them.

This clone was seen only a few times. The chain has TRBV11-2 and TRBJ2-7; 9 positions agree with TRBD2. The CDR3 has 14 residues. From germline, CDR1 is SGHAT and CDR2 FQNNGV. V lost 5 bases and J lost 2; bases outside the gene matches: 4. CDR3 nucleotides: TGTGCCAGCAGCCCAGCGGGGGGCCCCTACGAGCAGTACTTC. It yields the protein CASSPAGGPYEQYF.

The J gene is TRBJ2-5, the V gene TRBV7-9; TRBD2 might be the D (6 bases). Trimming took 3 bases from V and 1 from J, leaving 9 bases between them. CDR1 and CDR2 (germline): SEHNR, FQNEAQ (reference sequence). The CDR3 length is 14 residues. Here the CDR3 reads CASSFVAVQETQYF. The CDR3 DNA reads as TGTGCCAGCAGCTTTGTAGCGGTCCAAGAGACCCAGTACTTC.

This chain connects TRBV25-1 to TRBJ2-5; TRBD1 matches 7 bases. The CDR3 is 15 amino acids. CDR1 and CDR2 (germline): MGHDK, SYGVNS. J gave up 0 bases and V 6 bases, and 7 bases lay outside the gene matches. The CDR3: CASSSDRAYQETQYF. The CDR3 DNA follows: TGTGCCAGCAGCTCCGACAGGGCGTACCAAGAGACCCAGTACTTC.

This clone was counted between two and nine times. The V gene is TRBV23-1, the J gene TRBJ2-2; D may be TRBD2 (5 bases). Being an ORF, TRBV23-1 has a function that is uncertain. With 11 bases removed from V and 8 bases from J, the gap between germline ends came to 6 bases. The CDR3 spans 9 residues. CDR3 sequence (DNA): TGCGCCTCGGGGGGGGAGCTGTTTTTT. This codes for CASGGELFF.

The CDR3 region has the DNA TGTGCCAGCAGTCCCTCAGGTGGCCAGGACTACACCTTC. Translating gives CASSPSGGQDYTF. The genes are TRBV6-6 and TRBJ1-2, with unresolved D. This CDR3 is 13 amino acids long. From germline, CDR1 is MNHNY and CDR2 SVGAGI (reference sequence). V dropped 5 bases and J dropped 10 bases, with 17 bases sitting between them.

The chain has TRBV11-2 and TRBJ2-1; possibly TRBD1 for D (5 bases). V shed 1 base and J shed 2 bases, with 9 bases lying between them. Germline loops: CDR1 SGHAT, CDR2 FQNNGV. The CDR3 runs to 15 residues. The CDR3 sequence is CASSLGQSPYNEQFF. CDR3 sequence (DNA): TGTGCCAGCAGCTTAGGACAGTCGCCCTACAATGAGCAGTTCTTC.

In its sample, this clone was seen a few times. This chain joins TRBV7-9 and TRBJ2-3; 12 nucleotides align to TRBD2. Germline V gene lookup returns CDR1 SEHNR and CDR2 FQNEAQ (reference sequence). The CDR3 covers 15 residues. Trimming removed 2 bases from V and 4 bases from J; junction bases left unmatched: 1. CDR3 protein: CASSLLAGGPDTQYF. The CDR3 bases are TGTGCCAGCAGCTTACTAGCGGGAGGGCCAGATACGCAGTATTTT. Full variable domain (outside the CDR3, taken from reference TRBV7-9 and TRBJ2-3): DTGVSQNPRHKITKRGQNVTFRCDPISEHNRLYWYRQTLGQGPEFLTYFQNEAQLEKSRLLSDRFSAERPKGSFSTLEIQRTEQGDSAMYLCASSLLAGGPDTQYFGPGTRLTVL.

Notes on this clone: The same CDR3 is also encoded by other DNA sequences in this sample. This sequence joins TRBV5-6 and TRBJ2-5; no clear D gene. Trimming shortened V by 1 base and J by 5 bases, and 3 bases separated the two germline ends. Looked up from germline, CDR1 is SGHDT and CDR2 is YYEEEE. This CDR3 region has 11 residues. The CDR3 sequence: CASSLLETQYF. The CDR3 nucleotides are TGTGCCAGCAGCTTGCTGGAGACCCAGTACTTC.

This clone was counted only a few times. The chain recombines TRBV4-1 with TRBJ1-2; D is possibly TRBD1 (5 bases). With 4 bases removed from V and 0 bases from J, the gap between germline ends came to 15 bases. There are 16 residues in the CDR3. The germline CDR1 and CDR2 sequences are MGHRA and YSYEKL. CDR3 sequence (DNA): TGCGCCAGCAGCCCGGTGGGGGGGTTGACTAACTATGGCTACACCTTC. Its protein product is CASSPVGGLTNYGYTF.

The chain uses TRBV6-5 and TRBJ1-1; D may be TRBD1 (5 bases). The CDR3 sequence is 15 residues long. CDR1 and CDR2 from the germline V gene are MNHEY and SVGAGI. V was shortened by 0 bases and J by 4 bases, with 12 bases between the two germline ends. The CDR3: CASSYSYQGSTEAFF. The CDR3 DNA is TGTGCCAGCAGTTACTCGTACCAGGGAAGCACTGAAGCTTTCTTT.

The genes are TRBV18 and TRBJ2-7; perhaps TRBD2 as D (6 bases). Trimming stripped 4 bases from V and 7 bases from J, with 20 bases between. Per germline, CDR1 KGHSH and CDR2 LQKENI. CDR3 length: 15 amino acids. The CDR3 loop is CASSLRRESREEQYF. The CDR3 nucleotides are TGTGCCAGCTCACTTCGACGGGAGTCTCGAGAAGAGCAGTACTTC.

This clone was counted between two and nine times. V is TRBV7-9 and J is TRBJ1-1, with D possibly TRBD1 on 6 matching bases. Germline CDR1 reads SEHNR; CDR2 reads FQNEAQ (reference sequence). CDR3 length equals 14 residues. Trimming cost V 6 bases and J 8 bases, with 19 bases left between them. CDR3: CASRFGDTGNEAFF. In nucleotides, the CDR3 is TGTGCCAGCAGGTTCGGGGACACAGGTAACGAAGCTTTCTTT.

This chain joins TRBV30 and TRBJ1-1; D gene uncertain. This CDR3 spans 14 amino acids. With 1 base removed from V and 3 bases from J, the gap between germline ends came to 12 bases. Germline loops: CDR1 GTSNPN, CDR2 SVGIG (reference sequence). CDR3 nucleotide sequence: TGTGCCTGGAGTGGCGACACCACATACACTGAAGCTTTCTTT. It translates to CAWSGDTTYTEAFF.

V is TRBV19 and J is TRBJ2-7; D might be TRBD2 (6 bases). CDR1 is LNHDA, CDR2 SQIVND, per germline (reference sequence). This CDR3 contains 15 residues. V shed 5 bases and J shed 0 bases, with 14 bases lying between them. The CDR3 spells CASSLRDSSSYEQYF. The CDR3 coding sequence is TGTGCCAGTAGTCTTCGGGACTCTAGCTCCTACGAGCAGTACTTC.

This clone showed up just a few times. The V call is TRBV18, the J call TRBJ2-7; D might be TRBD1 (6 bases). V was trimmed by 6 bases and J by 5 bases, leaving 14 bases between them. Germline V lookup: CDR1 KGHSH, CDR2 LQKENI. CDR3 length equals 13 residues. The CDR3 here is CASSPRDTDEQYF. CDR3 in DNA: TGTGCCAGCTCCCCCAGGGACACTGACGAGCAGTACTTC.